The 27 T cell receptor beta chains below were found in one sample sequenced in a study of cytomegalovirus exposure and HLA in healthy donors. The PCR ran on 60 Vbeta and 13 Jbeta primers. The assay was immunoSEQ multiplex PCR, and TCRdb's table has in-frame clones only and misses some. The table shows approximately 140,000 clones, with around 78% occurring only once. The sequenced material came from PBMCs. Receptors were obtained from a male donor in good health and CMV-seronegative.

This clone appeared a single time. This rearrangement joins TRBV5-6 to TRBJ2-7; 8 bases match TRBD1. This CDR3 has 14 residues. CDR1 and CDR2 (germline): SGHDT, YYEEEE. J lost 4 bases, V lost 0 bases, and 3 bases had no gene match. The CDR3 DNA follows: TGTGCCAGCAGCTTGGAGGACAGGGCTTACGAGCAGTACTTC. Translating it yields CASSLEDRAYEQYF.

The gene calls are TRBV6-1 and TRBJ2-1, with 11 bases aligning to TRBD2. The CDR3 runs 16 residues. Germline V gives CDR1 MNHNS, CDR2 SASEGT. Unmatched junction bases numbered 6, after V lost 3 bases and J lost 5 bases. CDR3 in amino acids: CASSETGLAVDNEQFF. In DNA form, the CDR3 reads TGTGCCAGCAGTGAGACGGGACTAGCGGTAGACAATGAGCAGTTCTTC.

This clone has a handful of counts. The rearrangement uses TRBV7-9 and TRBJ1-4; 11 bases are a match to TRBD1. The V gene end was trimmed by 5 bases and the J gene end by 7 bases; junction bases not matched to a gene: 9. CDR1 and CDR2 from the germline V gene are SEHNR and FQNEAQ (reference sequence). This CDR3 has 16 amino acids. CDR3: CASSPGQGAYGEKLFF. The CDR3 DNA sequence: TGTGCCAGCAGCCCCGGACAGGGGGCTTACGGTGAAAAACTGTTTTTT.

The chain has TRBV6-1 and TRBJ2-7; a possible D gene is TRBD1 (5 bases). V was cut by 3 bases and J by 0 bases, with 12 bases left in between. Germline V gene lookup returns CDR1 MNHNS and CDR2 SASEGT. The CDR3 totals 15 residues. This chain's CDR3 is CASSDRGHSSYEQYF. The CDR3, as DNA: TGTGCCAGCAGTGATAGAGGACATAGCTCCTACGAGCAGTACTTC.

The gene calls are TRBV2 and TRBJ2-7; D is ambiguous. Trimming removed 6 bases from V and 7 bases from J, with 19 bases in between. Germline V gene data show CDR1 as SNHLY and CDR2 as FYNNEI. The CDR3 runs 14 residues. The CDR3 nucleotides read TGTGCCAGCAGGATTGAGGTCCTCCCGGGTGAGCAGTACTTC. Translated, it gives CASRIEVLPGEQYF.

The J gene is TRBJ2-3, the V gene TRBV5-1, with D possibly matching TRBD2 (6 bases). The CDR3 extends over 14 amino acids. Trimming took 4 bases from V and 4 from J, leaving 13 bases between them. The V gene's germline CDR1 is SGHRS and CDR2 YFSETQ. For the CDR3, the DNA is TGCGCCAGCAGCCCCGGGAGTCCCGCAGATACGCAGTATTTT. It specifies CASSPGSPADTQYF.

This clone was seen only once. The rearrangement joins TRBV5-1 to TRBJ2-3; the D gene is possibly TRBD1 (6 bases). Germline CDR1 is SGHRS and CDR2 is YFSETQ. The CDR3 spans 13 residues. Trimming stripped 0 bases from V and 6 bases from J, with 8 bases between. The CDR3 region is CASSLGTADTQYF. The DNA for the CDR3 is TGCGCCAGCAGCTTGGGGACAGCTGATACGCAGTATTTT.

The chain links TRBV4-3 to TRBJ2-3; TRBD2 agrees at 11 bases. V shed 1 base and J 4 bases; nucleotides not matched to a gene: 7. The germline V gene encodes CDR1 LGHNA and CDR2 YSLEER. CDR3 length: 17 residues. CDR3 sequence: CASSQGVLAGGPDTQYF. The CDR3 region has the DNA TGCGCCAGCAGCCAAGGGGTCCTAGCGGGGGGCCCAGATACGCAGTATTTT.

CDR3 region: CASTSGGIGQIRAEQYF. The CDR3 coding sequence is TGTGCCAGCACAAGTGGGGGGATTGGTCAAATTCGCGCCGAGCAGTACTTC. The chain employs TRBV18 and TRBJ2-7, with D possibly being TRBD2 (6 bases). This CDR3 contains 17 residues. CDR1 and CDR2 from the germline V gene are KGHSH and LQKENI. The V end was cut by 8 bases, the J end by 6 bases, with 29 bases between. Complete variable domain (other parts from reference TRBV18 and TRBJ2-7): NAGVMQNPRHLVRRRGQEARLRCSPMKGHSHVYWYRQLPEEGLKFMVYLQKENIIDESGMPKERFSAEFPKEGPSILRIQQVVRGDSAAYFCASTSGGIGQIRAEQYFGPGTRLTVT.

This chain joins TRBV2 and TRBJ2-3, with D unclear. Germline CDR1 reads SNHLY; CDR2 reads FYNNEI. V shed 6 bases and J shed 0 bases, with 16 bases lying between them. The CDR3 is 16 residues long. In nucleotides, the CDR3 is TGTGCCAGCAGGATCACGACGGCCGGGAGCACAGATACGCAGTATTTT. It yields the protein CASRITTAGSTDTQYF.

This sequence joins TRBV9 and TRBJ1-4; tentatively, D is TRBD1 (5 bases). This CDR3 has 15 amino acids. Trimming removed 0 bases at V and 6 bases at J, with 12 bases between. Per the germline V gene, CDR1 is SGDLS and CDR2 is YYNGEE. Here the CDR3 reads CASSVGGRSYEKLFF. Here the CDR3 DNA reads TGTGCCAGCAGCGTAGGGGGCAGGAGCTATGAAAAACTGTTTTTT.

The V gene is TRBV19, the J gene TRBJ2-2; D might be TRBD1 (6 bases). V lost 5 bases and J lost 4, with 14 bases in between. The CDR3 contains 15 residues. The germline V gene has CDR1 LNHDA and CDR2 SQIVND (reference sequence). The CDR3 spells CASSQTGTGTGELFF. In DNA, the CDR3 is TGTGCCAGTAGTCAAACAGGGACGGGCACCGGGGAGCTGTTTTTT.

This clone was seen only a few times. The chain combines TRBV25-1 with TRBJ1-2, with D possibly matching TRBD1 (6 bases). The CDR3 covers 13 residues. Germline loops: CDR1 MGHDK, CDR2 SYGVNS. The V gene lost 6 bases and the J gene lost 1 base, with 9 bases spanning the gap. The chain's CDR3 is CASRRQDNYGYTF. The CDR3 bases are TGTGCCAGCAGAAGACAGGATAACTATGGCTACACCTTC.

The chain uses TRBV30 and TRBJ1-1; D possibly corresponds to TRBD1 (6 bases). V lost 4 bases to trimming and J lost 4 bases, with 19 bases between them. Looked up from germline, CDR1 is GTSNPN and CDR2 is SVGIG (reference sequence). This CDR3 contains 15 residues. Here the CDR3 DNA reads TGTGCCTGGAATCAGGGGACGAGGGGGAGCACTGAAGCTTTCTTT. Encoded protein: CAWNQGTRGSTEAFF. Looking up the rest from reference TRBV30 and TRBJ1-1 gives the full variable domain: SQTIHQWPATLVQPVGSPLSLECTVEGTSNPNLYWYRQAAGRGLQLLFYSVGIGQISSEVPQNLSASRPQDRQFILSSKKLLLSDSGFYLCAWNQGTRGSTEAFFGQGTRLTVV.

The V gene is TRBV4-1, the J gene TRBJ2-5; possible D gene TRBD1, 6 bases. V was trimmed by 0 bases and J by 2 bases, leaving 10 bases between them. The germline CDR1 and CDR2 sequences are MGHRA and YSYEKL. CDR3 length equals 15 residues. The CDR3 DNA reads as TGCGCCAGCAGCCAAGACTGGACAGTACAAGAGACCCAGTACTTC. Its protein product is CASSQDWTVQETQYF.

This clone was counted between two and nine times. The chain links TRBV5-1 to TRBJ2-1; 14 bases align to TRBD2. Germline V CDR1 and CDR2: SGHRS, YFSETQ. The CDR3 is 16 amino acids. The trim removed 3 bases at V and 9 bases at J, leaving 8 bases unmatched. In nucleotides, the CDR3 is TGCGCCAGCAGCTCGCAGGGGACTAGCGGGAGTGGTGAGCAGTTCTTC. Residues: CASSSQGTSGSGEQFF.

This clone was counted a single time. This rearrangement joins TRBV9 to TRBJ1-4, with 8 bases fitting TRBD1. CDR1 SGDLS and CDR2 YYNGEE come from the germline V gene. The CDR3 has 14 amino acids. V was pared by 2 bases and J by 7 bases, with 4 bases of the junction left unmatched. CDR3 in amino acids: CASSVQGASEKLFF. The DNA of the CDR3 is TGTGCCAGCAGCGTTCAGGGGGCCTCTGAAAAACTGTTTTTT.

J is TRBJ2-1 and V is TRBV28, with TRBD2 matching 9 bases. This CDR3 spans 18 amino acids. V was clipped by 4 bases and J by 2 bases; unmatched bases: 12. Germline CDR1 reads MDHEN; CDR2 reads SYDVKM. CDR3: CASSSSPVAGGTYNEQFF. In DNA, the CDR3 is TGTGCCAGCAGTTCTTCCCCCGTGGCGGGGGGGACCTACAATGAGCAGTTCTTC.

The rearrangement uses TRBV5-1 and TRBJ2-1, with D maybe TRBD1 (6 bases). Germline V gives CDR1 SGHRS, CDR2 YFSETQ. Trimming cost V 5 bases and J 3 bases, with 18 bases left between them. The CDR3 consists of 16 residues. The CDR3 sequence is CASSRSGAANYNEQFF. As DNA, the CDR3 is TGCGCCAGCAGTAGGTCAGGGGCTGCCAACTACAATGAGCAGTTCTTC.

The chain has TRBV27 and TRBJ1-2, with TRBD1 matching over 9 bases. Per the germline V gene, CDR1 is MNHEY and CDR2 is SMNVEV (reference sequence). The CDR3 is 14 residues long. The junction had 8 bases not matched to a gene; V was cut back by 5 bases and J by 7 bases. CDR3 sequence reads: CASSLNRGRVGYTF. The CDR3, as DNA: TGTGCCAGCAGTCTTAACAGGGGGCGGGTTGGCTACACCTTC.

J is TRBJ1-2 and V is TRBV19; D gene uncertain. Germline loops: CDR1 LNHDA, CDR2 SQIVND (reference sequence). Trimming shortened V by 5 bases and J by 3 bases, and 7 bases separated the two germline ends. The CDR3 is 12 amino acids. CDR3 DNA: TGTGCCAGTAGTCGCGTGGACTATGGCTACACCTTC. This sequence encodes CASSRVDYGYTF. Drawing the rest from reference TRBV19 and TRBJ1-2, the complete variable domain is DGGITQSPKYLFRKEGQNVTLSCEQNLNHDAMYWYRQDPGQGLRLIYYSQIVNDFQKGDIAEGYSVSREKKESFPLTVTSAQKNPTAFYLCASSRVDYGYTFGSGTRLTVV.

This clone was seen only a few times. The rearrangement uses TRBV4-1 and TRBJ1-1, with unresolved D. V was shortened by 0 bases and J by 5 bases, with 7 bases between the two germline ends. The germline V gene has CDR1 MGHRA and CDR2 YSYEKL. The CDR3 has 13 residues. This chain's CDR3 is CASSQDRGTEAFF. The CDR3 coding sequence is TGCGCCAGCAGCCAAGATCGGGGAACTGAAGCTTTCTTT.

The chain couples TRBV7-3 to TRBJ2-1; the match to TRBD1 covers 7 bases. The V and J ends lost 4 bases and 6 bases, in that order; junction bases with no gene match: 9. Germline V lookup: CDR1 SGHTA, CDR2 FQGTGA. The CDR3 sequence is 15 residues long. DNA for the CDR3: TGTGCCAGCAGCTCCAGTCACCGGGACAGCAATGAGCAGTTCTTC. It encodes CASSSSHRDSNEQFF.

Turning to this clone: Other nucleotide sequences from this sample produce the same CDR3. The CDR3 sequence is CASSPRTRGNTIYF. The CDR3 DNA reads TGTGCCAGCAGTCCCAGGACTCGGGGAAACACCATATATTTT. The chain joins TRBV14 to TRBJ1-3; D not certain. This CDR3 has 14 residues. Looked up from germline, CDR1 is SGHDN and CDR2 is FVKESK. The ends were cut back, 6 bases at V and 4 bases at J, with 13 bases in the middle.

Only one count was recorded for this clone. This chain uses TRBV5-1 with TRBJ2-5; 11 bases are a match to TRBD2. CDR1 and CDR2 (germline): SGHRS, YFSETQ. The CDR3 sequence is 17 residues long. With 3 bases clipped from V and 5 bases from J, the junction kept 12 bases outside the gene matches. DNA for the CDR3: TGCGCCAGCAGCTGGACTATAGCGGGAGGGTTCGGGGAGACCCAGTACTTC. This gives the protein CASSWTIAGGFGETQYF.

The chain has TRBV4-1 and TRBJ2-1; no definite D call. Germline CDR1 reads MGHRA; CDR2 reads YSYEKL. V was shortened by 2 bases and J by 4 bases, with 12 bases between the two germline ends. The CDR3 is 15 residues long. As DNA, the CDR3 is TGCGCCAGCAGCCAACCGTACTCGCTATACAATGAGCAGTTCTTC. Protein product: CASSQPYSLYNEQFF.

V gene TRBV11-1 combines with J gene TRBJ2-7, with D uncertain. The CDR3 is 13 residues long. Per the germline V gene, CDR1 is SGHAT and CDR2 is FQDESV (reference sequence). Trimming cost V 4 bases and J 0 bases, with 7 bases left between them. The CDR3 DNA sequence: TGTGCCAGCAGCTCAACAGCCTCCTACGAGCAGTACTTC. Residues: CASSSTASYEQYF.